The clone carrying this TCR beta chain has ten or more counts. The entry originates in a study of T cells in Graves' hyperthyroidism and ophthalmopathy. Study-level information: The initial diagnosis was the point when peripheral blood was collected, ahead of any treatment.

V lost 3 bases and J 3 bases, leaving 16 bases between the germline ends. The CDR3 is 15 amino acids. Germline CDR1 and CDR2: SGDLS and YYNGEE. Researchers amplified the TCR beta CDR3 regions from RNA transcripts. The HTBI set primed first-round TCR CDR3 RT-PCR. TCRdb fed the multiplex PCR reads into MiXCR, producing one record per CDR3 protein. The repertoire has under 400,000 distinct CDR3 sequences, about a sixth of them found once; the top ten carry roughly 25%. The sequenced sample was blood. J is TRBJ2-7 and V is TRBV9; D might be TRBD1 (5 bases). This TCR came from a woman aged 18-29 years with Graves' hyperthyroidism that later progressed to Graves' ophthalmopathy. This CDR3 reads CASSAKEGVSYEQYF. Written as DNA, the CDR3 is TGTGCCAGCAGCGCCAAAGAAGGGGTCAGCTACGAGCAGTACTTC. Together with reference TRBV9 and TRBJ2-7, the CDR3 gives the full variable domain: DSGVTQTPKHLITATGQRVTLRCSPRSGDLSVYWYQQSLDQGLQFLIQYYNGEERAKGNILERFSAQQFPDLHSELNLSSLELGDSALYFCASSAKEGVSYEQYFGPGTRLTVT.